These T cell receptor beta chains were read from a single sample in a study of shared clonotypes between healthy human individuals. TCRdb keeps only in-frame clones here, not all; method: immunoSEQ multiplex PCR. The table lists 2 million to 2.5 million clones, more than 90% of them singletons, with approximately 0.13% in the top ten. What was sequenced was naive CD4+ T cells sorted from blood. These receptors all come from a man younger than 35 in good health. Each CDR3 is given with its conserved first and last residue. D genes are given only for firm matches. A row's size may be missing; if present it is once, few, many or a size class.

cdr3_aa: CASSLSAWDEAFF; cdr3_nt: TGTGCCAGCAGTTTGTCCGCCTGGGATGAAGCTTTCTTT; v_call: TRBV27; j_call: TRBJ1-1; d_call: -; clone_size: once
cdr3_aa: CASSRGGAGTEAFF; cdr3_nt: TGTGCCAGCAGTCGAGGGGGCGCCGGCACTGAAGCTTTCTTT; v_call: TRBV6-6; j_call: TRBJ1-1; d_call: TRBD1; clone_size: -
cdr3_aa: CASSHLPGQGNIQYF; cdr3_nt: TGCGCCAGCAGCCACCTTCCAGGACAGGGAAACATTCAGTACTTC; v_call: TRBV4-3; j_call: TRBJ2-4; d_call: TRBD1; clone_size: -
cdr3_aa: CASGDGMNTGELFF; cdr3_nt: TGTGCCAGCGGAGATGGTATGAACACCGGGGAGCTGTTTTTT; v_call: TRBV11-2; j_call: TRBJ2-2; d_call: -; clone_size: -
cdr3_aa: CATSRRQGGDTQYF; cdr3_nt: TGTGCCACCAGCAGACGTCAAGGGGGGGATACGCAGTATTTT; v_call: TRBV15; j_call: TRBJ2-3; d_call: -; clone_size: -
cdr3_aa: CASSDDRGGDGYTF; cdr3_nt: TGCGCCAGCAGTGATGACAGGGGTGGGGATGGCTACACCTTC; v_call: TRBV10-1; j_call: TRBJ1-2; d_call: TRBD1; clone_size: -
cdr3_aa: CASSQAETQYF; cdr3_nt: TGTGCCAGCAGCCAGGCAGAGACCCAGTACTTC; v_call: TRBV7-2; j_call: TRBJ2-5; d_call: -; clone_size: -
cdr3_aa: CATSREPTSGREETQYF; cdr3_nt: TGTGCCACCAGCAGAGAGCCGACTAGCGGGAGGGAAGAGACCCAGTACTTC; v_call: TRBV15; j_call: TRBJ2-5; d_call: TRBD2; clone_size: -
cdr3_aa: CASSPLSGTSSNQPQHF; cdr3_nt: TGTGCCAGCAGCCCTTTATCTGGGACGTCTAGCAATCAGCCCCAGCATTTT; v_call: TRBV11-2; j_call: TRBJ1-5; d_call: -; clone_size: -
cdr3_aa: CSVEGSGEQFF; cdr3_nt: TGCAGCGTTGAAGGGTCAGGGGAGCAGTTCTTC; v_call: TRBV29-1; j_call: TRBJ2-1; d_call: -; clone_size: -
cdr3_aa: CASSLRRRIPNEQFF; cdr3_nt: TGTGCCAGCAGCTTGAGGAGGCGTATTCCCAATGAGCAGTTCTTC; v_call: TRBV5-4; j_call: TRBJ2-1; d_call: -; clone_size: -
cdr3_aa: CASSQAPSGGGDTQYF; cdr3_nt: TGCGCCAGCAGCCAAGCCCCCAGCGGGGGAGGAGATACGCAGTATTTT; v_call: TRBV4-3; j_call: TRBJ2-3; d_call: TRBD2; clone_size: -
cdr3_aa: CASSPRSTGELFF; cdr3_nt: TGTGCCAGCTCACCTAGAAGCACCGGGGAGCTGTTTTTT; v_call: TRBV18; j_call: TRBJ2-2; d_call: -; clone_size: once
cdr3_aa: CASSYGQSLYEQYF; cdr3_nt: TGTGCCAGCAGCTATGGCCAGTCACTCTACGAGCAGTACTTC; v_call: TRBV5-4; j_call: TRBJ2-7; d_call: -; clone_size: -
cdr3_aa: CASSQDPGPPTNEKLFF; cdr3_nt: TGCGCCAGCAGCCAGGACCCTGGACCTCCAACTAATGAAAAACTGTTTTTT; v_call: TRBV4-1; j_call: TRBJ1-4; d_call: -; clone_size: -
cdr3_aa: CASSMTANTGELFF; cdr3_nt: TGCGCCAGCAGCATGACGGCGAACACCGGGGAGCTGTTTTTT; v_call: TRBV5-1; j_call: TRBJ2-2; d_call: -; clone_size: -
cdr3_aa: CASSLARGRSEAFF; cdr3_nt: TGTGCCAGCAGCTTAGCACGTGGGAGGTCTGAAGCTTTCTTT; v_call: TRBV7-2; j_call: TRBJ1-1; d_call: -; clone_size: once
cdr3_aa: CASGFGQGELFF; cdr3_nt: TGTGCTAGTGGTTTTGGACAGGGGGAGCTGTTTTTT; v_call: TRBV12-5; j_call: TRBJ2-2; d_call: -; clone_size: -
cdr3_aa: CAWSDGQFNPYSYNSPLHF; cdr3_nt: TGTGCCTGGAGCGACGGACAGTTTAACCCTTACTCCTATAATTCACCCCTCCACTTT; v_call: TRBV30; j_call: TRBJ1-6; d_call: -; clone_size: -
cdr3_aa: CASSSGLAGVPSNNEQFF; cdr3_nt: TGCGCCAGCAGCTCGGGACTAGCGGGAGTTCCCTCCAACAATGAGCAGTTCTTC; v_call: TRBV5-1; j_call: TRBJ2-1; d_call: TRBD2; clone_size: -
cdr3_aa: CASSGGPSYEQYF; cdr3_nt: TGTGCCAGCAGTGGAGGACCGTCCTACGAGCAGTACTTC; v_call: TRBV6-1; j_call: TRBJ2-7; d_call: -; clone_size: -
cdr3_aa: CASSLEYGAGSPLHF; cdr3_nt: TGTGCCAGCAGCTTAGAGTACGGCGCGGGTTCACCCCTCCACTTT; v_call: TRBV11-2; j_call: TRBJ1-6; d_call: -; clone_size: -
cdr3_aa: CAWSVRGSYGYTF; cdr3_nt: TGTGCCTGGAGTGTACGAGGGTCCTATGGCTACACCTTC; v_call: TRBV30; j_call: TRBJ1-2; d_call: -; clone_size: -
cdr3_aa: CSVGMGTEAFF; cdr3_nt: TGCAGCGTTGGGATGGGCACTGAAGCTTTCTTT; v_call: TRBV29-1; j_call: TRBJ1-1; d_call: -; clone_size: -
cdr3_aa: CASSYSGTPNSPLHF; cdr3_nt: TGTGCCAGCAGTTACTCCGGGACCCCTAATTCACCCCTCCACTTT; v_call: TRBV6-5; j_call: TRBJ1-6; d_call: -; clone_size: -
cdr3_aa: CASSIDPGHSNQPQHF; cdr3_nt: TGTGCCAGTAGTATAGACCCGGGGCATAGCAATCAGCCCCAGCATTTT; v_call: TRBV19; j_call: TRBJ1-5; d_call: -; clone_size: few
cdr3_aa: CASSLSQLNTEAFF; cdr3_nt: TGCGCCAGCAGCTTATCACAGTTGAACACTGAAGCTTTCTTT; v_call: TRBV5-1; j_call: TRBJ1-1; d_call: -; clone_size: -
cdr3_aa: CASSPPGGTPQPQHF; cdr3_nt: TGTGCCAGCAGCCCCCCGGGCGGGACTCCTCAGCCCCAGCATTTT; v_call: TRBV21-1; j_call: TRBJ1-5; d_call: -; clone_size: -
cdr3_aa: CASSQDLRSPLHF; cdr3_nt: TGCGCCAGCAGCCAAGACTTGCGGTCACCCCTCCACTTT; v_call: TRBV4-1; j_call: TRBJ1-6; d_call: -; clone_size: few
cdr3_aa: CASSYSRDRNIQYF; cdr3_nt: TGTGCCAGCAGTTACTCCCGGGACAGGAACATTCAGTACTTC; v_call: TRBV6-6; j_call: TRBJ2-4; d_call: TRBD1; clone_size: -
cdr3_aa: CASSAATDYIYGYTF; cdr3_nt: TGTGCCAGCAGTGCCGCGACCGATTACATCTATGGCTACACCTTC; v_call: TRBV6-5; j_call: TRBJ1-2; d_call: -; clone_size: -
cdr3_aa: CASKGLAGTNTGELFF; cdr3_nt: TGTGCCAGCAAGGGACTAGCGGGAACAAACACCGGGGAGCTGTTTTTT; v_call: TRBV7-2; j_call: TRBJ2-2; d_call: TRBD2; clone_size: -
cdr3_aa: CASSQSETQYF; cdr3_nt: TGCGCCAGCAGCCAATCGGAGACCCAGTACTTC; v_call: TRBV4-1; j_call: TRBJ2-5; d_call: -; clone_size: -
cdr3_aa: CASSDGGGETQYF; cdr3_nt: TGTGCCAGCAGTGACGGAGGTGGAGAGACCCAGTACTTC; v_call: TRBV9; j_call: TRBJ2-5; d_call: -; clone_size: -
cdr3_aa: CASSAVAQETQYF; cdr3_nt: TGTGCCAGCAGCGCCGTGGCCCAAGAGACCCAGTACTTC; v_call: TRBV9; j_call: TRBJ2-5; d_call: -; clone_size: -
cdr3_aa: CASSFSAGVVDTQYF; cdr3_nt: TGTGCCAGCAGCTTCTCAGCGGGAGTGGTAGATACGCAGTATTTT; v_call: TRBV7-2; j_call: TRBJ2-3; d_call: TRBD2; clone_size: -
cdr3_aa: CASSLGATAHTEAFF; cdr3_nt: TGTGCCAGCAGTTTAGGGGCCACAGCCCACACTGAAGCTTTCTTT; v_call: TRBV6-5; j_call: TRBJ1-1; d_call: -; clone_size: -
cdr3_aa: CASSLQLRGGLNF; cdr3_nt: TGTGCCAGCAGCTTGCAGTTGCGGGGGGGCCTAAATTTT; v_call: TRBV11-2; j_call: TRBJ2-2; d_call: TRBD2; clone_size: -
cdr3_aa: CASSERDRFTDTQYF; cdr3_nt: TGTGCCAGCAGTGAAAGGGACAGATTCACAGATACGCAGTATTTT; v_call: TRBV6-1; j_call: TRBJ2-3; d_call: TRBD1; clone_size: -
cdr3_aa: CAWSVRRISSYNSPLHF; cdr3_nt: TGTGCCTGGAGTGTACGAAGGATAAGCTCCTATAATTCACCCCTCCACTTT; v_call: TRBV30; j_call: TRBJ1-6; d_call: -; clone_size: -
cdr3_aa: CASTRLARTGELFF; cdr3_nt: TGTGCCAGTACCCGACTAGCCCGCACCGGGGAGCTGTTTTTT; v_call: TRBV19; j_call: TRBJ2-2; d_call: TRBD2; clone_size: -
cdr3_aa: CASSLSNEQFF; cdr3_nt: TGCGCCAGCAGCTTGTCGAATGAGCAGTTCTTC; v_call: TRBV5-1; j_call: TRBJ2-1; d_call: -; clone_size: once
cdr3_aa: CASSLIGTGSSTGELFF; cdr3_nt: TGTGCCAGCAGTTTAATCGGGACAGGGTCCTCTACCGGGGAGCTGTTTTTT; v_call: TRBV28; j_call: TRBJ2-2; d_call: TRBD1; clone_size: -
cdr3_aa: CASRGDRAGNQPQHF; cdr3_nt: TGTGCCAGCAGGGGGGACAGGGCTGGCAATCAGCCCCAGCATTTT; v_call: TRBV2; j_call: TRBJ1-5; d_call: TRBD1; clone_size: -
cdr3_aa: CASSEGVALWGGYTF; cdr3_nt: TGTGCCAGCAGTGAGGGGGTTGCTCTTTGGGGTGGCTACACCTTC; v_call: TRBV6-1; j_call: TRBJ1-2; d_call: -; clone_size: -
cdr3_aa: CASSLRSRGEETQYF; cdr3_nt: TGCGCCAGCAGCTTGAGGTCACGGGGGGAAGAGACCCAGTACTTC; v_call: TRBV5-1; j_call: TRBJ2-5; d_call: TRBD2; clone_size: once
cdr3_aa: CASSFRQGNTGELFF; cdr3_nt: TGTGCCAGCAGCTTCCGGCAGGGAAACACCGGGGAGCTGTTTTTT; v_call: TRBV7-2; j_call: TRBJ2-2; d_call: -; clone_size: -
cdr3_aa: CAITTNRDGTEAFF; cdr3_nt: TGTGCCATCACAACTAACAGGGACGGCACTGAAGCTTTCTTT; v_call: TRBV10-3; j_call: TRBJ1-1; d_call: -; clone_size: -
cdr3_aa: CASSSRTGDTGELFF; cdr3_nt: TGTGCCAGCAGCAGTCGGACAGGGGACACCGGGGAGCTGTTTTTT; v_call: TRBV5-4; j_call: TRBJ2-2; d_call: TRBD1; clone_size: -
cdr3_aa: CASSLGGSTYNEQFF; cdr3_nt: TGTGCCAGCAGCCTTGGGGGTTCTACGTACAATGAGCAGTTCTTC; v_call: TRBV5-8; j_call: TRBJ2-1; d_call: -; clone_size: -
cdr3_aa: CASSLGDRGRTDTQYF; cdr3_nt: TGCGCCAGCAGCTTGGGTGACAGGGGACGCACAGATACGCAGTATTTT; v_call: TRBV5-1; j_call: TRBJ2-3; d_call: TRBD1; clone_size: -
cdr3_aa: CASSDLAEKGTDTQYF; cdr3_nt: TGCGCCAGCAGTGATTTGGCAGAAAAGGGCACAGATACGCAGTATTTT; v_call: TRBV10-1; j_call: TRBJ2-3; d_call: -; clone_size: -
cdr3_aa: CASSLKRGGGTDTQYF; cdr3_nt: TGTGCCAGCAGCTTAAAGCGGGGGGGCGGCACAGATACGCAGTATTTT; v_call: TRBV5-4; j_call: TRBJ2-3; d_call: TRBD2; clone_size: -
cdr3_aa: CKAGDTQYF; cdr3_nt: TGCAAGGCGGGGGATACGCAGTATTTT; v_call: TRBV20-1; j_call: TRBJ2-3; d_call: -; clone_size: -
cdr3_aa: CAWSGTGDLGAPLHF; cdr3_nt: TGTGCCTGGAGTGGGACAGGCGACCTTGGGGCACCCCTCCACTTT; v_call: TRBV30; j_call: TRBJ1-6; d_call: TRBD1; clone_size: -